This entry features one TCR beta chain sequence. This CDR3 spans 16 amino acids. V was pared by 5 bases and J by 2 bases, with 18 bases between. Per germline, CDR1 MNHEY and CDR2 SMNVEV (reference sequence). This record comes from a study of CD8 T cells in Susac syndrome. cDNA came from about 0.51 to 1 ug RNA primed by random hexamers. Via MiXCR, TCRdb re-called the immunoSEQ multiplex PCR reads, giving one row per CDR3 protein. Of about 83,000 distinct CDR3 sequences listed, about 95% are singletons. The receptor's source is a human donor with Susac syndrome. The specimen sequenced was CD8+ T cells from PBMCs. The chain is built from TRBV27 and TRBJ1-2; a possible D gene is TRBD1 (5 bases). The CDR3: CASSPQVDSGNYGYTF. CDR3 DNA sequence: TGTGCCAGCAGTCCACAGGTAGACTCGGGGAACTATGGCTACACCTTC.